This T cell receptor beta chain was sequenced for a study of shared clonotypes between healthy human individuals. Study observations and caveats: Clonotypes shared by all four sorted-subset donors had higher generation probabilities than non-shared clonotypes.

Selected positively for CCR7 and CD45RO-negative, naive CD8 cells excluded terminally differentiated effector memory CD45RA+ cells. Note on this clone: Its specificity is not known.

The protocol was immunoSEQ multiplex PCR, while the TCRdb copy is restricted to in-frame clones and leaves out a portion. Here the sample spans millions of clones, less than 95% being singletons. The V gene end was trimmed by 3 bases and the J gene end by 7 bases; junction bases not matched to a gene: 5. Germline CDR1 and CDR2: LNHDA and SQIVND (reference sequence). This CDR3 is 13 amino acids long. The specimen was naive CD8+ T cells sorted from blood. The receptor comes from a young man in good health. The rearrangement uses TRBV19 and TRBJ1-1, with 7 bases matching TRBD1. CDR3 coding DNA: TGTGCCAGTAGTATTTCAGGGGGTGGTGAAGCTTTCTTT. Encoded protein: CASSISGGGEAFF.